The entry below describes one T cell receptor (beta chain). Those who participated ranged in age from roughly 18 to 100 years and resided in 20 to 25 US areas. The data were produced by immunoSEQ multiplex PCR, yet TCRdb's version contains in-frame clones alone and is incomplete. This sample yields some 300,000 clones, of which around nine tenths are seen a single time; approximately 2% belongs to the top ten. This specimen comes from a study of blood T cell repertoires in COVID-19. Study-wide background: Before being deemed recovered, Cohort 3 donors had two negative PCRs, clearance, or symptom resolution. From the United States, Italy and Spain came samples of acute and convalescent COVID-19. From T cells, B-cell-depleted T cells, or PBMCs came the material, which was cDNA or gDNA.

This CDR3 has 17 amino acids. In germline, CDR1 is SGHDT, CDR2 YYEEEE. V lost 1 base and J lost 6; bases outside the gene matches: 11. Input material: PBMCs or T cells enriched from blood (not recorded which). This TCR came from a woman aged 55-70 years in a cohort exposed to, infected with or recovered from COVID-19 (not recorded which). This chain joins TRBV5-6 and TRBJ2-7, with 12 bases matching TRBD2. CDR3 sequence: CASSLRTVRTSGIEQYF. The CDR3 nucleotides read TGTGCCAGCAGCTTGAGGACGGTGAGGACTAGCGGGATCGAGCAGTACTTC.